Each of the 26 T cell receptor beta chains below was sequenced from the same sample in a study of T cells in Graves' hyperthyroidism and ophthalmopathy. Amplification targeted TCR beta CDR3 regions from RNA transcripts. Carried out on the TCR CDR3, a first-round RT-PCR used the HTBI primer set. TCRdb re-called the multiplex PCR reads through MiXCR, storing one row per CDR3 protein. This sample carries about 96,000 distinct CDR3 sequences, about 51% of them seen once, and the ten largest clones take roughly a quarter. The sequenced sample was blood. All receptors derive from a woman aged 40 to 50 with Graves' hyperthyroidism.

This clonotype was detected ten times or more. The rearrangement joins TRBV5-8 to TRBJ1-2, with 7 positions matching TRBD1. Germline trimming cut 6 bases from V and 7 bases from J; bases unmatched to any gene: 15. There are 15 residues in the CDR3. The germline V gene has CDR1 SGHTS and CDR2 YDEGEE. The CDR3 bases are TGTGCCAGCACCCCCCCGGACAGGAGGGTCAGTGGCTACACCTTC. Its translation: CASTPPDRRVSGYTF.

The V gene is TRBV10-3, the J gene TRBJ2-5, with TRBD1 matching 10 bases. The V gene end was trimmed by 10 bases and the J gene end by 7 bases; junction bases not matched to a gene: 18. From germline, CDR1 is ENHRY and CDR2 SYGVKD. The CDR3 spans 16 residues. The DNA for the CDR3 is TGTGCCACGGGCTCCGGAGACAGGGGGCGTGGAGGGACCCAGTACTTC. Translation gives CATGSGDRGRGGTQYF.

With regard to this clonotype: The junction does not match germline at one end; this may be a read error. The chain uses TRBV7-2 and TRBJ2-3; TRBD2 matches 7 bases. This CDR3 is built from 16 residues. Germline CDR1 is SGHTA and CDR2 is FQGNSA. As DNA, the CDR3 is TGCGCCAGCAGCCAAGAAGGCGGGAGCCGCACAGATACGCAGTATTTT. Its protein is CASSQEGGSRTDTQYF.

Worth noting for this clonotype: This likely comes from a read error, as the CDR3 has no conserved phenylalanine or tryptophan at its end. Because the CDR3's place on the DNA is in doubt, the DNA is left out and the CDR3 is given as listed by TCRdb. The chain employs TRBV2 and TRBJ2-7; no check of the table's D call, TRBD2, against the DNA was made. The CDR3 spans 15 amino acids, including both terminal residues. Per the germline V gene, CDR1 is SNHLY and CDR2 is FYNNEI. This CDR3 is CASSEGAGAVYERYS.

This clonotype was seen repeatedly, ten times or more. The chain uses TRBV6-6 and TRBJ1-2; D gene uncertain. With 8 bases removed from V and 1 base from J, the gap between germline ends came to 14 bases. The CDR3 totals 14 residues. Germline CDR1 and CDR2: MNHNY and SVGAGI (reference sequence). CDR3 loop: CASYPITDNYGYTF. CDR3 DNA sequence: TGTGCCAGCTACCCCATCACTGATAACTATGGCTACACCTTC.

This clonotype was seen a handful of times. A read error may produce the germline difference seen at one junction end. The chain recombines TRBV5-4 with TRBJ1-1; no clear D gene. CDR3 length: 15 amino acids. CDR1 is SGHNT and CDR2 is YYREEE in the germline V gene (reference sequence). The DNA for the CDR3 is TGCGCCAGCAGCCGAGTCATGAGAGGAGACACTGAAGCTTTCTTT. Its protein is CASSRVMRGDTEAFF.

This sequence joins TRBV13 and TRBJ2-5; D perhaps matches TRBD2 (6 bases). The length of the CDR3 is 15 residues. Germline CDR1 PRHDT, CDR2 FYEKMQ (reference sequence). The ends were cut back, 6 bases at V and 5 bases at J, with 19 bases in the middle. The CDR3 region is CASSGWTGLSETQYF. In DNA form, the CDR3 reads TGTGCCAGCAGTGGTTGGACGGGACTCTCCGAGACCCAGTACTTC.

V usage is TRBV19 and J usage is TRBJ2-5; TRBD1 aligns across 10 bases. Germline lookup yields CDR1 LNHDA and CDR2 SQIVND (reference sequence). This CDR3 has 14 residues. J lost 1 base, V lost 5 bases, and 1 base had no gene match. The CDR3 DNA reads TGTGCCAGTAGTCGGACAGGGGGCCAAGAGACCCAGTACTTC. Its translation is CASSRTGGQETQYF. Full variable domain (rest looked up from reference TRBV19 and TRBJ2-5): DGGITQSPKYLFRKEGQNVTLSCEQNLNHDAMYWYRQDPGQGLRLIYYSQIVNDFQKGDIAEGYSVSREKKESFPLTVTSAQKNPTAFYLCASSRTGGQETQYFGPGTRLLVL.

The chain couples TRBV10-3 to TRBJ1-1, with D maybe TRBD1 (6 bases). This CDR3 spans 15 amino acids. Germline loops: CDR1 ENHRY, CDR2 SYGVKD. V gave up 9 bases and J gave up 1 base, with 18 bases separating them. The chain's CDR3 is CAIQTGSDPNTEAFF. The CDR3 nucleotides are TGTGCCATTCAAACAGGGTCCGACCCGAACACTGAAGCTTTCTTT.

The chain combines TRBV7-3 with TRBJ2-2, with D tentatively TRBD1 or TRBD2 (5 bases each). The CDR3 contains 15 residues. V lost 4 bases, J lost 1 base, and 10 bases lay in between. Germline CDR1 and CDR2: SGHTA and FQGTGA. CDR3 region: CASSSRGENTGELFF. CDR3 nucleotides: TGTGCCAGCAGCTCGCGAGGGGAGAACACCGGGGAGCTGTTTTTT.

V usage is TRBV29-1 and J usage is TRBJ1-1; D not resolved. Trimming removed 4 bases from V and 5 bases from J, with 14 bases in between. The CDR3 is made up of 13 amino acids. CDR1 is SQVTM and CDR2 is ANQGSEA in the germline V gene. This CDR3 reads CSVGPDWATEAFF. The CDR3, as DNA: TGCAGCGTTGGCCCGGACTGGGCAACTGAAGCTTTCTTT.

This clonotype was observed at least ten times. The chain has TRBV7-9 and TRBJ1-1; TRBD1 agrees at 8 bases. Germline V CDR1 and CDR2: SEHNR, FQNEAQ (reference sequence). CDR3 length equals 18 residues. V shed 1 base, J shed 5 bases, and the junction held 15 bases outside the gene matches. DNA of the CDR3: TGTGCCAGCAGCTTAGAGGTAGGGTGGGGCCAGGGGGCGACTGAAGCTTTCTTT. It yields the protein CASSLEVGWGQGATEAFF.

The CDR3 protein is CATSSWYREGIYNEQFF. CDR3 DNA sequence: TGTGCCACCAGCAGCTGGTACAGGGAGGGAATTTACAATGAGCAGTTCTTC. The chain employs TRBV15 and TRBJ2-1; TRBD2 is a possible D gene (7 bases). CDR3 length equals 17 residues. Trimming removed 3 bases at V and 4 bases at J, with 19 bases between. Germline V gene sequence: CDR1 LNHNV, CDR2 YYDKDF (reference sequence).

Many counts were recorded for this clonotype. The V and J genes are TRBV20-1 and TRBJ2-3, with 9 bases identical to TRBD1. Trimming at V came to 3 bases and at J to 8 bases, leaving 18 bases not matched to a gene. The CDR3 spans 17 residues. Germline loops: CDR1 DFQATT, CDR2 SNEGSKA (reference sequence). CDR3 DNA sequence: TGCAGTGCTAGTCGCGACAGGGGGGGACTTACAAAACCTACGCAGTATTTT. This translates into CSASRDRGGLTKPTQYF.

CDR3 amino acids: CSASGTTDRGYTF. CDR3 DNA: TGCAGTGCTTCCGGGACGACGGACCGTGGCTACACCTTC. V usage is TRBV20-1 and J usage is TRBJ1-2, with TRBD1 as a possible D gene (5 bases). The CDR3 has 13 residues. Germline CDR1 is DFQATT and CDR2 is SNEGSKA (reference sequence). Trimming took off 5 bases at V and 7 bases at J, with 17 bases between the two ends.

This rearrangement joins TRBV5-1 to TRBJ2-3, with unresolved D. CDR1 and CDR2 from the germline V gene are SGHRS and YFSETQ. Trimming took off 8 bases at V and 3 bases at J, with 10 bases between the two ends. This CDR3 contains 12 residues. CDR3 DNA sequence: TGCGCCAGTACCAGTGGGACAGATACGCAGTATTTT. Translation: CASTSGTDTQYF.

The chain couples TRBV15 to TRBJ1-1; D might be TRBD1 (6 bases). V dropped 2 bases and J dropped 5 bases, with 9 bases sitting between them. Germline CDR1 is LNHNV and CDR2 is YYDKDF (reference sequence). The CDR3 sequence is 13 residues long. The CDR3, as DNA: TGTGCCACCAGCAGATTTAGGGGGACTGAAGCTTTCTTT. It is translated as CATSRFRGTEAFF.

V is TRBV5-1 and J is TRBJ2-3; 7 bases are shared with TRBD2. Per germline, CDR1 SGHRS and CDR2 YFSETQ. The CDR3 spans 15 residues. V lost 2 bases, J lost 5 bases, and 8 bases stayed unmatched. This CDR3 is CASSFQGAGEDTQYF. The CDR3 DNA reads TGCGCCAGCAGCTTTCAAGGGGCGGGAGAAGATACGCAGTATTTT.

The chain recombines TRBV5-5 with TRBJ1-6; 7 positions match TRBD1. This CDR3 is 15 amino acids long. J gave up 8 bases and V 2 bases, and 7 bases lay outside the gene matches. CDR1 SGHKS and CDR2 YYEKEE come from the germline V gene (reference sequence). The CDR3 spells CASSFGQGDDSPLHF. The CDR3 region has the DNA TGTGCCAGCAGCTTTGGTCAGGGGGACGATTCACCCCTCCACTTT.

This clonotype was seen a handful of times. V usage is TRBV7-2 and J usage is TRBJ2-7; 8 bases agree with TRBD1. CDR1 SGHTA and CDR2 FQGNSA come from the germline V gene. This CDR3 comprises 16 residues. The junction had 14 bases not matched to a gene; V was cut back by 3 bases and J by 7 bases. CDR3 protein: CASSFVPRGLTGEQYF. CDR3 nucleotide sequence: TGTGCCAGCAGCTTTGTCCCCAGGGGGCTGACCGGGGAGCAGTACTTC. The full variable domain, its missing parts supplied by reference TRBV7-2 and TRBJ2-7, is GAGVSQSPSNKVTEKGKDVELRCDPISGHTALYWYRQSLGQGLEFLIYFQGNSAPDKSGLPSDRFSAERTGGSVSTLTIQRTQQEDSAVYLCASSFVPRGLTGEQYFGPGTRLTVT.

The chain recombines TRBV10-3 with TRBJ1-3, with TRBD1 matching over 7 bases. Trimming took 6 bases from V and 6 from J; bases not matched to a gene: 14. CDR3 length equals 16 residues. Germline values: CDR1 ENHRY, CDR2 SYGVKD. The CDR3 nucleotides read TGTGCCATCAGCGCTACAGGGGCAAGGAACGCAAACACCATATATTTT. Protein sequence: CAISATGARNANTIYF.

Many counts were recorded for this clonotype. This chain uses TRBV20-1 with TRBJ1-4, with D perhaps matching TRBD1 (5 bases). Germline V gene sequence: CDR1 DFQATT, CDR2 SNEGSKA (reference sequence). The CDR3 consists of 13 residues. Trimming removed 5 bases from V and 4 bases from J, with 11 bases in between. The CDR3 DNA is TGCAGTGCTCTCCGACAGATTAATGAAAAACTGTTTTTT. Its protein product is CSALRQINEKLFF.

For this clonotype: A much more abundant neighbour one base away suggests this may be a read error. This chain uses TRBV20-1 with TRBJ1-2, with D maybe TRBD1 (6 bases). This CDR3 has 14 residues. Germline V gives CDR1 DFQATT, CDR2 SNEGSKA (reference sequence). The CDR3 is CSARRQDKFYGFTF. The CDR3, as DNA: TGCAGTGCTAGAAGACAGGATAAATTCTATGGCTTCACCTTC.

Only one count was recorded for this clonotype. The chain is built from TRBV19 and TRBJ1-5; D not resolved. The CDR3 has 12 residues. Deletions cut 7 bases from V and 1 base from J, with 5 bases between. The germline CDR1 and CDR2 sequences are LNHDA and SQIVND (reference sequence). CDR3 amino acids: CASTGSNQPQHF. The CDR3 nucleotides are TGTGCCAGTACCGGGAGCAATCAGCCCCAGCATTTT.

About this clonotype itself: This may be a read error, as it is one base from a much larger clone. The chain links TRBV19 to TRBJ2-7; D ambiguous. Germline V gene data show CDR1 as LNHDA and CDR2 as SQIVND (reference sequence). The CDR3 consists of 10 residues. The DNA for the CDR3 is TGTGCCAGTAGTTTCTACAAGCAGTACTTC. This sequence encodes CASSFYKQYF.

This chain connects TRBV7-2 to TRBJ2-1, with TRBD2 matching over 12 bases. V lost 3 bases, J lost 12 bases, and 15 bases stayed unmatched. Germline assignment: CDR1 SGHTA and CDR2 FQGNSA. The CDR3 contains 17 residues. The CDR3 sequence is CASSFSSGRAFSAAQFF. The CDR3 DNA reads TGTGCCAGCAGCTTTTCTAGCGGGAGGGCTTTTAGCGCCGCGCAGTTCTTC.